This T cell receptor beta chain was sequenced during a study of regulatory T cells in long-lasting Graves disease. Germline V gene lookup returns CDR1 MNHEY and CDR2 SMNVEV (reference sequence). Trimming stripped 8 bases from V and 3 bases from J, with 5 bases between. This CDR3 contains 12 residues. The time point is: newly diagnosed GD, antithyroid drugs for less than 3 months. From PBMCs, RNA was extracted and then used to make the TCR library. Criteria from the American Thyroid Association guidelines were applied to diagnose Graves' disease. CDR3 regions were amplified by Arm-PCR using iRepertoire HTBI primers to build TCR beta libraries. As originally analysed: Across the samples, identification revealed 60 to 75 TRBV and around 14 TRBJ segments. A single record per CDR3 protein comes from TCRdb applying MiXCR to the multiplex PCR reads. None of the V and J calls come from the authors' own analysis; TCRdb made them. This table holds about 620,000 distinct CDR3 sequences, roughly 15% found once.

This clonotype appeared a few times. This same sample was also part of a study on T cells in Graves' hyperthyroidism and ophthalmopathy.

Sequencing was performed on peripheral blood mononuclear cells (PBMCs), taken at new diagnosis, from a patient treated with antithyroid drugs. The clonotype originates from a woman in her thirties with Graves disease. The chain is built from TRBV27 and TRBJ1-6; D unresolved. This CDR3 is CASGGYNSPLHF. The CDR3 nucleotides are TGTGCCAGCGGAGGCTATAATTCACCCCTCCACTTT.